This T cell receptor beta chain was captured in a study of cytomegalovirus exposure and HLA in healthy donors (dated by TCRdb to 2016 to 2017). At the level of the whole study: An earlier analysis of some 600 of the donors reported 276 Gb of sequence data and 117 million unique TCR beta sequences obtained from approximately 180 million T cells. Of the roughly 400 genotyped donors, 75% to 85% were placed in the genetic ancestry cluster associated with self-reported Caucasian donors. Because of strong linkage in the cohort, five DR-DQ haplotypes were treated as single units for association and clustering. The T cell repertoires of 550 to 850 subjects were profiled by immunosequencing and related to cytomegalovirus serostatus. In a later genetic analysis, genome-wide SNP genotypes for about three fifths of the 666 donors were used, and that subset was treated as a discovery cohort. Around 320 gigabases of sequencing data and approximately 80 million unique TCR sequences were included in an early release covering roughly 600 HLA-typed donors. To decide whether each TCR beta V gene segment behaved as functional or pseudogenic, an earlier analysis of 587 of the donors relied on high-throughput TCR beta sequencing. A later analysis re-analyzed previously published TCR beta repertoires from about 730 donors and added high-resolution HLA genotyping to study TCR occurrence patterns. Among some 400 genotyped donors of the cohort, an average of around 240,000 unique TCR beta nucleotide sequences was sequenced per donor, of which about 18% were non-productive. The study aimed to test whether cataloging public T cell receptors could reveal signatures of past pathogen exposure. Typing coverage varied by locus: 629-630 donors for A, B, C, DRB1 and DQB1; roughly 520 for DQA1; more than 600 for DPA1; roughly 450 for DPB1. Rather than using new phenotypic data, the later analysis identified candidate immune exposures from TCR beta sequences and from how often those sequences occurred across donors. Along with the roughly 670-subject first cohort, a separate validation cohort of over 90 different subjects was used. To predict cytomegalovirus infection status, the study brought together high-throughput TCR immunosequencing, statistical association of individual TCRs with disease status, and machine learning. All discovery cohort repertoires had been generated using a single sequencing platform. Class I and class II HLA loci were covered by the typing at four-digit resolution. Alongside the repertoire data, information on donor age, sex, ethnicity and CMV serostatus was compiled. General study outcomes and caveats: A later genetic analysis reported fewer N-insertions in productive TCRs among donors in an Asian-associated ancestry cluster than the roughly 620-donor mean. In a later analysis, TCR association rates were found to vary across HLA loci, with the most associated TCRs seen for DRB1 alleles and the fewest for HLA-C alleles. A later analysis found that HLA-associated TCR beta chains were more clonally expanded and had lower generation probabilities than equally common non-associated chains. Assigning TCR associations to individual alleles was difficult when HLA alleles, especially DR and DQ, strongly co-occurred. In vitro tests confirmed that a few of the cytomegalovirus-associated TCR beta chains recognize cytomegalovirus antigens. Because counts were too low, under 20 rarely observed V segments, including chromosome 9 orphons, were left out of the earlier analysis of a few hundred of the donors. A group of highly shared sequence variants was considered likely to be a technical artifact of the sequencing pipeline. The classifier was reported to diagnose cytomegalovirus status with high specificity and sensitivity in both the original and validation cohorts. Specific HLA alleles were associated with 15,000 to 20,000 TCR beta sequences at a false discovery rate of 0.05 in a later analysis. According to the authors, the approach could potentially be generalized to other disease states and immunological phenotypes. A further reported finding was that TCR beta sequences accurately predicted the HLA-A and HLA-B alleles for most subjects in the first cohort. Most CMV-associated TCR beta chains appeared to be HLA-restricted in a later analysis, and the HLA associations seemed to be driven largely by CMV exposure. CMV serostatus was the only immune exposure information available for the cohort. Correlated functional status among segregating V segments might reflect linkage disequilibrium, but an unknown experimental factor could not be ruled out. In a later analysis, several top co-occurrence clusters were reported to appear linked to parvovirus B19, influenza, CMV and Epstein-Barr virus. Across donors, most TCR sequences were observed very rarely, whereas some public TCRs were present in many individuals. In an earlier analysis of some 550 of the donors, most TCR beta V segments were observed in productive rearrangements about 90% or about 30% of the time, broadly matching IMGT annotations. The 87-base-pair reads could not distinguish some IMGT-functional V segments, including TRBV6-2 and TRBV6-3, so those segments were excluded. In the study, roughly 160 TCR beta chains were listed as associated with cytomegalovirus. The presence/absence analyses assumed that sequencing depth was roughly uniform across donors, and that assumption may not be true. V-gene and J-gene trimming of TCR beta chains was associated with a missense DCLRE1C variant in a later genetic analysis, and the association was replicated in an independent cohort. Because HLA typing was unavailable for some donors at each locus, only the typed subset was used in association tests. Only TCR beta chains were sequenced in this cohort, and the absence of alpha or paired-chain data limited detectable features.

Notes on this clone: No antigen is known for it. No much larger clonotype is one base removed from it; base qualities were not supplied.

The CDR3 has 15 amino acids, counting the end cysteine and phenylalanine. Just the 45-base CDR3 DNA is kept, in frame starting at base 1. The germline V gene specifies MGHRA as CDR1 and YSYEKL as CDR2. A distance of 10 bases separates the germline ends of V and J, which lose 1 base and 0 bases respectively. Library construction relied on the immunoSEQ multiplex PCR assay. The multiplex PCR relied on a mix of 60 forward primers for TCR Vbeta segments and 13 reverse primers for TCR Jbeta segments. A multiplex PCR assay on genomic DNA amplified the CDR3 region of rearranged TCR beta genes. The Illumina HiSeq System was used to sequence the amplified TCR beta libraries as 87-base-pair reads. The authors' analysis ran thus. A later analysis tallied 80 million to 95 million unique TCR beta chains across the 666 repertoires, and about 10 million of those chains were shared by two or more donors. Raw reads were error-corrected and collapsed into unique sequences with a nearest-neighbor algorithm that merged closely related sequences to remove PCR and sequencing errors. To assign V, D and J gene segments, CDR3 sequences were aligned to IMGT reference sequences. Each retained sequence needed at least a six-nucleotide match to both a V gene segment and a J gene segment. Rearrangements were called productive when the CDR3 lacked stop codons and stayed in frame with V and J; all others were non-productive. CDR3 was defined by IMGT convention, running from the second conserved V-encoded cysteine to the conserved J-encoded phenylalanine. Sequences without an unambiguous match to a single V gene segment were excluded from the earlier analysis of 450 to 650 of the donors. In an earlier analysis of approximately 590 of the donors, V segments were called functional above 56.7% productive rearrangements and were called segregating when the between-donor standard deviation exceeded 5%. To diagnose cytomegalovirus status from the catalog of TCR beta chain sequences, a statistical classification framework was built. In a later analysis, V and J genes were assigned by comparing TCR nucleotide sequences against IMGT/GENE-DB human TR gene sequences. The TCRdist pipeline was used in a later analysis to assign CDR3 sequences and most-parsimonious VDJ recombination scenarios. In a later analysis, every TCR beta chain was defined by the combination of its CDR3 amino acid sequence and its V-gene family, and reads without a unique V-gene family were dropped. To address suspected cross-contamination and a sequencing artifact, a later analysis removed 450 to 700 highly shared, low-generation-probability nucleotide sequences. A later analysis calculated a clonal expansion index for each public chain from normalized within-repertoire ranks of inferred template counts. In a later analysis, generation probabilities were computed with a VDJ recombination model fitted to out-of-frame rearrangements, and the resulting probabilities were checked against IGoR. A later analysis scored TCR-TCR, TCR-HLA and TCR-CMV co-occurrence with hypergeometric tests, applying a repertoire-size bias correction to TCR pairs. To estimate false discovery rates, a later analysis permuted the HLA or CMV assignments 20 times. A later analysis grouped co-occurring TCRs with DBSCAN, adding TCRdist sequence similarity when clustering within HLA-allele-positive subsets. Repertoires with fewer than 30,000 or more than 120,000 public chains, plus five repertoires with anomalous nucleotide sharing, were excluded from co-occurrence clustering. TCRdb stores this immuneACCESS table with in-frame sequences only. Part of the clones is absent; in the studies checked, under half of the shortfall reflects unresolved V genes, and no reason is known for the rest. V, J and clone size are those of that table, while D and trimming were read from the DNA. Across this sample there are 140,000 to 150,000 clones, with approximately 80% seen only once. Of the sample, about 4.1% is held by the ten largest clones.

The cohort was made up of approximately 670 healthy bone marrow donors. At the time of sampling, every cohort member was nominally healthy, though immune exposures that went unrecorded were likely present. The donor was CMV seropositive and belonged to the group of over 250 seropositive cohort members. A peripheral blood sample was collected from each donor, and TCR beta sequencing was performed on peripheral blood mononuclear cells. Genomic DNA extraction from the blood cell samples was performed with the Qiagen DNeasy Blood Extraction Kit. The sample comprised PBMCs. This sequence originates from a woman aged 40 to 49 in good health and CMV-seropositive. The sequence is built from TRBV4-1 and TRBJ2-7; the D region possibly corresponds to TRBD2 (5 bases align). CDR3 region: CASSQGERSSYEQYF. The DNA is TGCGCCAGCAGCCAAGGAGAGCGGAGCTCCTACGAGCAGTACTTC.